This T cell receptor (beta chain) comes out of a study of OX40 agonist ivuxolimab in advanced cancers. Study-level information: An agonistic human IgG2 monoclonal antibody against OX40 (CD134) was given. While on treatment, patients had intravenous ivuxolimab at 0.01 to 10 mg/kg every 2 weeks. Partial responses were achieved by three patients: one hepatocellular carcinoma, two cutaneous melanoma.

The assay was immunoSEQ multiplex PCR, and TCRdb's table has in-frame clones only and misses some. The profile shows 25,000 to 35,000 clones, about four fifths of them singletons. CDR3 length equals 16 residues. Trimming pared 0 bases from V and 2 bases from J, leaving 11 bases between. CDR1 is MRHNA, CDR2 SNTAGT, per germline. This receptor was taken from an adult with an advanced solid tumor such as melanoma, head and neck, liver or kidney cancer. The sequences come from CD4+ or CD8+ T cells sorted from blood, collected in a trial of the OX40 agonist ivuxolimab. The chain recombines TRBV6-4 with TRBJ2-1; D may be TRBD2 (6 bases). CDR3 region: CASSDSPRDPYNEQFF. The CDR3 coding sequence is TGTGCCAGCAGTGACTCGCCGCGGGATCCCTACAATGAGCAGTTCTTC.